Sequencing of this T cell receptor beta chain was carried out in a study of shared clonotypes between healthy human individuals. Trimming shortened V by 0 bases and J by 7 bases, and 7 bases separated the two germline ends. This CDR3 has 13 residues. CDR1 and CDR2 (germline): SGHNT, YYREEE (reference sequence). Template for every sorted-subset replicate PCR totaled about 0.2 ug DNA, approximately 30,000 T cell genomes. Sequencing used immunoSEQ multiplex PCR; TCRdb keeps in-frame clones, though not all of them. The table has 2 million to 3 million clones, approximately 93% seen once. This receptor was taken from a young man in good health. Some clones in this sample may be carry-over from other donors' samples. Specimen: naive CD4+ T cells from PBMCs. Subset indicated: CD45RA+ positively selected. This sequence joins TRBV5-4 and TRBJ2-2; TRBD2 is a possible D gene (5 bases). The CDR3 DNA reads TGTGCCAGCAGCTTGGGGCGGGTCGGGGAGCTGTTTTTT. This gives the protein CASSLGRVGELFF.